This T cell receptor (beta chain) was sequenced for a study of cytotoxic CD8 clonotypes in ibrutinib-treated CLL. Clones were read by immunoSEQ multiplex PCR, and TCRdb kept only the in-frame ones, dropping some. In the table there are some 150,000 clones, about 80% of which are singletons. Germline V CDR1 and CDR2: MNHEY, SMNVEV (reference sequence). Trimming removed 5 bases from V and 1 base from J, with 8 bases in between. The CDR3 consists of 13 residues. The V call is TRBV27, the J call TRBJ2-5; D gene unclear. The source is a human donor with chronic lymphocytic leukemia. The specimen was PBMCs, collected after 24 months of ibrutinib treatment. The CDR3 DNA reads as TGTGCCAGCAGTCCCCTGGGCCAAGAGACCCAGTACTTC. Translated, it gives CASSPLGQETQYF.